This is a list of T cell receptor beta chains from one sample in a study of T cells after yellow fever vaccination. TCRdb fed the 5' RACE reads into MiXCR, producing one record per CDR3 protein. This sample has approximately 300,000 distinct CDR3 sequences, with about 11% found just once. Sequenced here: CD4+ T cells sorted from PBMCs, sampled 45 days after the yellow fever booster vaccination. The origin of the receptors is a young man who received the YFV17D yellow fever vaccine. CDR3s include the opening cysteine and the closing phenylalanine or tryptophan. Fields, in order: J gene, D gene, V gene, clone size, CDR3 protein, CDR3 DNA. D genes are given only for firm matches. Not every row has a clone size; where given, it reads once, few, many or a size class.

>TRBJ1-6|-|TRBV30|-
CALGAGSSYNSPLHF
TGTGCCCTAGGGGCGGGGAGCTCCTATAATTCACCCCTCCACTTT
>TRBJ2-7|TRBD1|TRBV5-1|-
CASSLGQGRDEQYF
TGCGCCAGCAGCTTGGGACAGGGAAGGGACGAGCAGTACTTC
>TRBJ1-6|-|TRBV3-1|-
CASSQEYTGNSPLHF
TGTGCCAGCAGCCAAGAATATACGGGTAATTCACCCCTCCACTTT
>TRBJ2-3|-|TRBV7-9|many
CASSPLNRESTDTQYF
TGTGCCAGCAGCCCTCTTAACAGGGAGAGCACAGATACGCAGTATTTT
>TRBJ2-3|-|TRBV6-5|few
CASSYTRGGDTQYF
TGTGCCAGCAGTTACACAAGGGGCGGAGATACGCAGTATTTT
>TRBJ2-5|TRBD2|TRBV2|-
CASSSTSGGAETQYF
TGTGCCAGCAGCTCGACTAGCGGGGGTGCAGAGACCCAGTACTTC
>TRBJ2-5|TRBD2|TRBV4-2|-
CASSQVGLAGRETQYF
TGTGCCAGCAGCCAGGTGGGACTAGCGGGGAGGGAGACCCAGTACTTC
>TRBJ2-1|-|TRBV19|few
CASSTFDFPGTSEQFF
TGTGCCAGTAGTACCTTCGACTTCCCGGGGACAAGTGAGCAGTTCTTC
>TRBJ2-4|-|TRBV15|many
CATSGVTKNIQYF
TGTGCCACCAGCGGAGTAACCAAAAACATTCAGTACTTC
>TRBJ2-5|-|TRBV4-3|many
CASSKDSYQETQYF
TGCGCCAGCAGCAAGGACAGCTACCAAGAGACCCAGTACTTC
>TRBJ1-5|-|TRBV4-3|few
CASSQGTVGQPQHF
TGCGCCAGCAGCCAAGGGACAGTGGGTCAGCCCCAGCATTTT
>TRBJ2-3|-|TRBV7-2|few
CASTGYSDTQYF
TGTGCCAGCACAGGGTATTCAGATACGCAGTATTTT
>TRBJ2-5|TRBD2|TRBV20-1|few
CSASGGKETQYF
TGCAGTGCTAGCGGGGGGAAAGAGACCCAGTACTTC
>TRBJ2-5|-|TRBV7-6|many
CASSPRSGVRETQYF
TGTGCCAGCAGCCCAAGGTCGGGGGTACGGGAGACCCAGTACTTC
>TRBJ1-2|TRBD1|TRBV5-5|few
CASSGRTGNYGYTF
TGTGCCAGCAGTGGACGGACAGGCAACTATGGCTACACCTTC
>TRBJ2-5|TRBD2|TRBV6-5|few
CASSYSTSRQETQYF
TGTGCCAGCAGTTACTCGACTAGCAGACAAGAGACCCAGTACTTC
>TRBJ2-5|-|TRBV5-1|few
CASSRQGLKETQYF
TGCGCCAGCAGCCGACAGGGACTAAAAGAGACCCAGTACTTC
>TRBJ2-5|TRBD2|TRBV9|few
CASSPHGGVGETQYF
TGTGCCAGCAGCCCTCATGGGGGGGTTGGTGAGACCCAGTACTTC
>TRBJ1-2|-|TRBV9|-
CASSERGRMGYGYTF
TGTGCCAGCAGCGAGCGGGGCCGGATGGGCTATGGCTACACCTTC
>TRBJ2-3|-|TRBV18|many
CASSPPTRTDTQYF
TGTGCCAGCTCACCACCAACCCGCACAGATACGCAGTATTTT
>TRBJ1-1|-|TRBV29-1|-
CSARGRDNTEAFF
TGCAGCGCCAGGGGACGGGATAACACTGAAGCTTTCTTT
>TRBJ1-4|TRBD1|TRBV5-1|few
CASSIRDRRSATNEKLFF
TGCGCCAGCAGCATCCGGGACAGGCGAAGTGCAACTAATGAAAAACTGTTTTTT
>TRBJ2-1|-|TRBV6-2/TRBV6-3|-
CASTQGTGAGEQFF
TGTGCCAGCACCCAGGGAACCGGGGCGGGTGAGCAGTTCTTC
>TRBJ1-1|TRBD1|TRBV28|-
CASSGNRGWGNTEAFF
TGTGCCAGCAGTGGTAACAGGGGTTGGGGAAACACTGAAGCTTTCTTT
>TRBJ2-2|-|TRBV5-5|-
CASSSRGTLSTGELFF
TGTGCCAGCAGCTCCCGGGGGACCCTTTCCACCGGGGAGCTGTTTTTT
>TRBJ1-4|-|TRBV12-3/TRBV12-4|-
CASSFTETEKLFF
TGTGCCAGCAGTTTTACAGAGACGGAAAAACTGTTTTTT
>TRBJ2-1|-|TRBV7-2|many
CASSLDRPALNEQFF
TGTGCCAGCAGCTTAGACAGGCCGGCTCTCAATGAGCAGTTCTTC
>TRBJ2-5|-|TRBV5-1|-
CASSFLKGGKETQYF
TGCGCCAGCAGCTTTTTAAAGGGAGGAAAAGAGACCCAGTACTTC
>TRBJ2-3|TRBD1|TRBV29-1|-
CSGDRVSDTQYF
TGCAGCGGGGACAGGGTCTCAGATACGCAGTATTTT
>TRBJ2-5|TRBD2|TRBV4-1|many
CASSPDRTSQETQYF
TGCGCCAGCAGCCCGGACCGGACTAGCCAAGAGACCCAGTACTTC
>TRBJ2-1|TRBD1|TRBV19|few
CASRRGDRGYEQFF
TGTGCCAGCCGAAGGGGGGACAGGGGCTATGAGCAGTTCTTC
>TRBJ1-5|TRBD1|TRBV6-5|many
CASSRISGTGGDQPQHF
TGTGCCAGCAGTCGAATATCCGGGACAGGGGGGGATCAGCCCCAGCATTTT
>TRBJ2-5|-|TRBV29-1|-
CSVEERPETQYF
TGCAGCGTTGAAGAACGACCAGAGACCCAGTACTTC
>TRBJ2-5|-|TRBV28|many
CASSLLKKTQYF
TGTGCCAGCAGTCTCCTAAAGAAGACCCAGTACTTC
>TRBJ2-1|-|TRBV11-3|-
CASSRDHNEQFF
TGTGCCAGCAGCCGGGACCACAATGAGCAGTTCTTC
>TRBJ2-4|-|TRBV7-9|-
CASSAKGVGKNIQYF
TGTGCCAGCAGCGCCAAGGGGGTAGGCAAAAACATTCAGTACTTC
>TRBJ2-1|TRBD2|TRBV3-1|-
CASSQVLAARNEQFF
TGTGCCAGCAGCCAAGTACTAGCGGCGCGTAATGAGCAGTTCTTC
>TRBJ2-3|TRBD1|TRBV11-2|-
CASSFTGAYTDTQYF
TGTGCCAGCAGCTTCACAGGGGCTTACACAGATACGCAGTATTTT
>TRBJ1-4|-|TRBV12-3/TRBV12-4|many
CASSGGEKLFF
TGTGCCAGCAGCGGAGGGGAAAAACTGTTTTTT
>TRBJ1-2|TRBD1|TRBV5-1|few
CASSNLPGQGASNYGYTF
TGCGCCAGCAGCAACCTGCCGGGACAGGGGGCGTCGAACTATGGCTACACCTTC
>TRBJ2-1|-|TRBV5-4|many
CASSFGASSYNEQFF
TGTGCCAGCAGCTTCGGGGCGAGCTCCTACAATGAGCAGTTCTTC
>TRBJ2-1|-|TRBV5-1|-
CASSLAPLGNEQFF
TGCGCCAGCAGCTTGGCCCCGTTGGGTAATGAGCAGTTCTTC
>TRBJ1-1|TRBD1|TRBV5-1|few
CASSRDSRNTEAFF
TGCGCCAGCAGTCGGGACAGCCGGAACACTGAAGCTTTCTTT
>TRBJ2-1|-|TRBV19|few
CASSKTGSSYNEQFF
TGTGCCAGTAGCAAAACTGGAAGCTCCTACAATGAGCAGTTCTTC
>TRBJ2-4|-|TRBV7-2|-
CASSLGAGGAKNIQYF
TGTGCCAGCAGCTTAGGAGCCGGCGGGGCCAAAAACATTCAGTACTTC